The following is a TCR beta chain sequence with its context. The V gene end was trimmed by 0 bases and the J gene end by 3 bases; junction bases not matched to a gene: 5. CDR1 and CDR2 (germline): LGHNA, YNFKEQ. The length of the CDR3 is 15 residues. The data derive from a study of blood T cell repertoires in COVID-19. On the study more broadly: COVID-19 samples from acute and convalescent phases originated in the United States, Italy and Spain. PBMCs, B-cell-depleted T cells, or T cells were the source of the cDNA or gDNA that made up the material.

Source study methods: By means of reference gene primer amplification, nucleated cell counts were estimated. TCRdb keeps only in-frame clones here, not all; method: immunoSEQ multiplex PCR. The V and J calls and clone size come from that table; D and trimming were worked out from the DNA. The table lists fewer than 350,000 clones, 80% to 95% of them singletons. Material: peripheral blood. This TCR came from a young woman with COVID-19, enrolled during active disease. The rearrangement links TRBV4-2 to TRBJ2-7, with 7 positions matching TRBD2. CDR3 sequence: CASSQEQRDRYEQYF. The DNA for the CDR3 is TGTGCCAGCAGCCAAGAGCAGCGGGATCGCTACGAGCAGTACTTC.